The source of this TCR beta chain is a study of blood T cell repertoires in COVID-19. Looking at the study overall: Both acute and convalescent COVID-19 samples were obtained from the United States, Italy and Spain.

Clones were read by immunoSEQ multiplex PCR, and TCRdb kept only the in-frame ones, dropping some. The sample has roughly 340,000 clones; 85% to 90% are singletons. Assignment of participants to cohorts was predicated upon participant-reported clinical history. Before being deemed recovered, Cohort 3 donors had two negative PCRs, clearance, or symptom resolution. Germline CDR1 and CDR2: MNHEY and SMNVEV (reference sequence). V was cut by 0 bases and J by 4 bases, with 9 bases left in between. The CDR3 loop spans 14 amino acids. This clone was observed a few times. The receptor was derived from a man younger than 30 who had recovered from COVID-19. The source material was PBMCs or T cells enriched from blood (not recorded which). V is TRBV27 and J is TRBJ1-2; possible D gene TRBD1, 6 bases. The CDR3 reads CASSLSTGSYGYTF. The CDR3 region has the DNA TGTGCCAGCAGTTTATCTACAGGGTCCTATGGCTACACCTTC.